These 5 T cell receptor beta chains share one sample of origin, sequenced in a study of shared clonotypes between healthy human individuals. Method: immunoSEQ multiplex PCR; TCRdb's copy keeps in-frame clones and lacks some. The sample includes about 1.5 million clones, 98% of them seen just once. The sequencing input was naive CD4+ T cells sorted from blood. The subset: CD45RA+ positively selected. The origin of the receptors is a man aged 25 to 40 in good health.

J is TRBJ2-1 and V is TRBV27; tentative D call: TRBD2 (6 bases). The germline V gene encodes CDR1 MNHEY and CDR2 SMNVEV (reference sequence). Trimming took off 3 bases at V and 7 bases at J, with 16 bases between the two ends. The CDR3 contains 15 residues. The CDR3 DNA reads TGTGCCAGCAGTTTCGAGCGGGCCTGGGGGAATGAGCAGTTCTTC. Its translation: CASSFERAWGNEQFF.

The V and J genes are TRBV14 and TRBJ2-4, with 8 bases identical to TRBD1. J was trimmed by 12 bases and V by 4 bases; bases with no gene match: 17. CDR1 is SGHDN, CDR2 FVKESK, per germline. CDR3 length: 16 residues. CDR3 sequence (DNA): TGTGCCAGCAGCCTTCGTCCCGGGACAGGCCCGCTGGGTCAGTACTTC. This codes for CASSLRPGTGPLGQYF.

The rearrangement links TRBV7-3 to TRBJ2-1; 8 bases agree with TRBD2. The length of the CDR3 is 15 residues. The V and J ends lost 5 bases and 1 base, in that order; junction bases with no gene match: 4. Germline CDR1 SGHTA, CDR2 FQGTGA. The CDR3 DNA is TGTGCCAGCAGCCCGTTAGCGGGATCCTACAATGAGCAGTTCTTC. Encoded protein: CASSPLAGSYNEQFF.

Worth noting for this clone: Other nucleotide sequences in the sample specify the same CDR3. The genes are TRBV10-1 and TRBJ2-7; D could derive from TRBD1 or TRBD2 (6 bases each). V gave up 3 bases and J gave up 1 base, with 7 bases separating them. This CDR3 contains 13 residues. The V gene's germline CDR1 is WNHNN and CDR2 SYGVQD (reference sequence). The CDR3 loop is CASSEGGSYEQYF. As DNA, the CDR3 is TGCGCCAGCAGTGAAGGGGGGTCCTACGAGCAGTACTTC.

This chain links TRBV27 with TRBJ2-5, with 11 bases fitting TRBD2. The CDR3 covers 17 residues. The germline CDR1 and CDR2 sequences are MNHEY and SMNVEV (reference sequence). J gave up 2 bases and V 1 base, and 6 bases lay outside the gene matches. The CDR3 region has the DNA TGTGCCAGCAGTTTATTGCGACTAGCGGGGAGACAAGAGACCCAGTACTTC. Amino acid sequence: CASSLLRLAGRQETQYF.